This TCR beta chain was retrieved from a study of shared clonotypes between healthy human individuals. Study details: Donor composition was a couple of women and a few men, aged 18 to 49. Study observations and caveats: Rarefaction indicated that sorted-subset sequencing remained incomplete although depth was large. Apart from blood, nothing was sampled; tissue repertoires likely differ.

V lost 10 bases to trimming and J lost 0 bases, with 10 bases between them. CDR1 and CDR2 (germline): MNHNS, SASEGT. The CDR3 is 13 amino acids. As for this clone: Its antigen is not identified.

This table comes from immunoSEQ multiplex PCR, and its TCRdb copy is limited to in-frame clones, with some not included. The table has 740,000 or so clones, approximately 73% seen once. The material sequenced was memory CD4+ T cells sorted from blood. Regarding subset: CD45RA-negative fraction. The receptor was derived from a woman in her twenties or thirties in good health. This chain connects TRBV6-1 to TRBJ1-5; no clear D gene. CDR3 nucleotide sequence: TGTGCCACCAACTATTATAGCAATCAGCCCCAGCATTTT. Its translation is CATNYYSNQPQHF.